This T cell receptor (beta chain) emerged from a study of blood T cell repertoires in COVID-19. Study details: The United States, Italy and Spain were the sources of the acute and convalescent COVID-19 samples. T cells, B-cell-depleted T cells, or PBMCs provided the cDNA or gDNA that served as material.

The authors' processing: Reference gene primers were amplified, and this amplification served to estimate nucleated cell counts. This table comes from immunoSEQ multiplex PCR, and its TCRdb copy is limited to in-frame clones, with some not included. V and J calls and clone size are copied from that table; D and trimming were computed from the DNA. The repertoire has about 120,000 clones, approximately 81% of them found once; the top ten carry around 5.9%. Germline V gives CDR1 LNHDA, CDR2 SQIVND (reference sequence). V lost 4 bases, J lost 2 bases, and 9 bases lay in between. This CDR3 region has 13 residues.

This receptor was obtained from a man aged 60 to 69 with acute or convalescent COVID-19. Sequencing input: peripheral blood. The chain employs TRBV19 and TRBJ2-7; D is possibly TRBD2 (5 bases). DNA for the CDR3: TGTGCCAGTAGTAGAGGAGGCACCTACGAGCAGTACTTC. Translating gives CASSRGGTYEQYF.